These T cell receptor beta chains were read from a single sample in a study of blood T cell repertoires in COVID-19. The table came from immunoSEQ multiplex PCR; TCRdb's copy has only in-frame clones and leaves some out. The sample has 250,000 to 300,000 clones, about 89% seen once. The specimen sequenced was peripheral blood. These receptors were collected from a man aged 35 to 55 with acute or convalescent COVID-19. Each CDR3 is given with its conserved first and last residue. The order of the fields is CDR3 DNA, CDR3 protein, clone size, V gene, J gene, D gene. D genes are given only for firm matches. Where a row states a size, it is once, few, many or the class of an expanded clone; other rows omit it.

CDR3nt: TGTGCCACCAGCAGAGATCTGTTAGGACAGATTGTCTACGAGCAGTACTTC
CDR3aa: CATSRDLLGQIVYEQYF
abundance: -
v_gene: TRBV15
j_gene: TRBJ2-7
d_gene: -

CDR3nt: TGCGCCAGCAGCTTGGACAGAGCGAACACTGAAGCTTTCTTT
CDR3aa: CASSLDRANTEAFF
abundance: -
v_gene: TRBV5-1
j_gene: TRBJ1-1
d_gene: -

CDR3nt: TGTGCCAGCAGCCACCTCGGGACAGCCACTGAAGCTTTCTTT
CDR3aa: CASSHLGTATEAFF
abundance: -
v_gene: TRBV3-1/TRBV3-2
j_gene: TRBJ1-1
d_gene: TRBD1

CDR3nt: TGCGCCAGCAGCCAAGGTAGACAGGTGGCAACTAATGAAAAACTGTTTTTT
CDR3aa: CASSQGRQVATNEKLFF
abundance: -
v_gene: TRBV4-1
j_gene: TRBJ1-4
d_gene: -

CDR3nt: TGTGCCAGCAGTGGACTGACAGGGGTCCCCTACGAGCAGTACTTC
CDR3aa: CASSGLTGVPYEQYF
abundance: -
v_gene: TRBV2
j_gene: TRBJ2-7
d_gene: TRBD1

CDR3nt: TGCGCCAGCAGCTCGGGACAGCCAAATGAAAAACTGTTTTTT
CDR3aa: CASSSGQPNEKLFF
abundance: -
v_gene: TRBV5-1
j_gene: TRBJ1-4
d_gene: TRBD1

CDR3nt: TGTGCCACCAGTCCAGGATTAGGGGGTATAGATACGCAGTATTTT
CDR3aa: CATSPGLGGIDTQYF
abundance: -
v_gene: TRBV24-1
j_gene: TRBJ2-3
d_gene: -

CDR3nt: TGCGCCAGCACCCGGGGGGGTGGCACAGATACGCAGTATTTT
CDR3aa: CASTRGGGTDTQYF
abundance: -
v_gene: TRBV5-1
j_gene: TRBJ2-3
d_gene: TRBD2

CDR3nt: TGTGCCAGCAGTGTACTAGCGGCGGGAGATACGCAGTATTTT
CDR3aa: CASSVLAAGDTQYF
abundance: -
v_gene: TRBV2
j_gene: TRBJ2-3
d_gene: TRBD2

CDR3nt: TGTGCCAGCAGCAAGGGGGACAATGAGCAGTTCTTC
CDR3aa: CASSKGDNEQFF
abundance: -
v_gene: TRBV7-6
j_gene: TRBJ2-1
d_gene: -

CDR3nt: TGTGCTAGTGGTGCGGGACTAGCGGGGGGAACTCACAATGAGCAGTTCTTC
CDR3aa: CASGAGLAGGTHNEQFF
abundance: -
v_gene: TRBV12-5
j_gene: TRBJ2-1
d_gene: TRBD2

CDR3nt: TGTGCCAGCAGCTTTGGACAGGGAAGCACTGAAGCTTTCTTT
CDR3aa: CASSFGQGSTEAFF
abundance: -
v_gene: TRBV5-4
j_gene: TRBJ1-1
d_gene: TRBD1

CDR3nt: TGCAGCGTGGGACAGAGCTCTGGAAACACCATATATTTT
CDR3aa: CSVGQSSGNTIYF
abundance: -
v_gene: TRBV29-1
j_gene: TRBJ1-3
d_gene: TRBD1

CDR3nt: TGTGCCAGCAGCCCTGGAAGGAGGGGAGGCGGCTACACCTTC
CDR3aa: CASSPGRRGGGYTF
abundance: once
v_gene: TRBV5-4
j_gene: TRBJ1-2
d_gene: -

CDR3nt: TGTGCCAGCAGTCTTTTCAATGAGCAGTTCTTC
CDR3aa: CASSLFNEQFF
abundance: -
v_gene: TRBV6-5
j_gene: TRBJ2-1
d_gene: -

CDR3nt: TGTGCCAGCAGCCAAGTTTCACAAACTAATGAAAAACTGTTTTTT
CDR3aa: CASSQVSQTNEKLFF
abundance: -
v_gene: TRBV3-1/TRBV3-2
j_gene: TRBJ1-4
d_gene: -

CDR3nt: TGTGCCAGCAGCTGGGGACAGGGGGTGAGGGGCTACACCTTC
CDR3aa: CASSWGQGVRGYTF
abundance: -
v_gene: TRBV5-6
j_gene: TRBJ1-2
d_gene: TRBD1

CDR3nt: TGTGCCAGCTTACAGGGGGCTGGGTATGGCTACACCTTC
CDR3aa: CASLQGAGYGYTF
abundance: few
v_gene: TRBV2
j_gene: TRBJ1-2
d_gene: TRBD1

CDR3nt: TGCGCCAGCAGCCCCTCGGACAGGACAACCTTTACGGAGCAGTTCTTC
CDR3aa: CASSPSDRTTFTEQFF
abundance: -
v_gene: TRBV4-1
j_gene: TRBJ2-1
d_gene: TRBD1

CDR3nt: TGTGCCAGCAGTGATCTCCTAACTAGCGGCCCGTACAATGAGCAGTTCTTC
CDR3aa: CASSDLLTSGPYNEQFF
abundance: -
v_gene: TRBV6-1
j_gene: TRBJ2-1
d_gene: TRBD2

CDR3nt: TGCGCCAGCAGCCCCTCTACAGGTGCCCTTTACAATGAGCAGTTCTTC
CDR3aa: CASSPSTGALYNEQFF
abundance: -
v_gene: TRBV5-1
j_gene: TRBJ2-1
d_gene: -

CDR3nt: TGTGCCAGCAGTTCGCTCGCTCTAGGGAGTAAGGTCGGACCCCTCCACTTT
CDR3aa: CASSSLALGSKVGPLHF
abundance: -
v_gene: TRBV27
j_gene: TRBJ1-6
d_gene: -

CDR3nt: TGTGCCAGCAGTGACTCTAACAGGGGAAGGGATGAGCAGTTCTTC
CDR3aa: CASSDSNRGRDEQFF
abundance: -
v_gene: TRBV6-4
j_gene: TRBJ2-1
d_gene: TRBD1

CDR3nt: TGCGCCAGCAGCTCCGTGAGCTCTGGAAACACCATATATTTT
CDR3aa: CASSSVSSGNTIYF
abundance: -
v_gene: TRBV5-1
j_gene: TRBJ1-3
d_gene: -

CDR3nt: TGTGCCAGCAGTGATGGCAGGAACCCCGATACGCAGTATTTT
CDR3aa: CASSDGRNPDTQYF
abundance: -
v_gene: TRBV2
j_gene: TRBJ2-3
d_gene: -

CDR3nt: TGTGCCAGCAGTCCCGGGTACACCATATATTTT
CDR3aa: CASSPGYTIYF
abundance: -
v_gene: TRBV6-2/TRBV6-3
j_gene: TRBJ1-3
d_gene: -

CDR3nt: TGTGCCAGCAGCCAGCAGGGTATTGAAGCTTTCTTT
CDR3aa: CASSQQGIEAFF
abundance: -
v_gene: TRBV11-2
j_gene: TRBJ1-1
d_gene: -

CDR3nt: TGCGCCAGCAGCTTGGTCCCAGGGACATCAACTAATGAAAAACTGTTTTTT
CDR3aa: CASSLVPGTSTNEKLFF
abundance: few
v_gene: TRBV5-1
j_gene: TRBJ1-4
d_gene: -

CDR3nt: TGTGCCAGCAGCTTAGGGGGGGGCGCGGGAACTGAAGCTTTCTTT
CDR3aa: CASSLGGGAGTEAFF
abundance: -
v_gene: TRBV11-2
j_gene: TRBJ1-1
d_gene: -

CDR3nt: TGTGCCAGTAGTATGTCTCGGACAGGGAACTATGGCTACACCTTC
CDR3aa: CASSMSRTGNYGYTF
abundance: few
v_gene: TRBV19
j_gene: TRBJ1-2
d_gene: TRBD1

CDR3nt: TGTGCCAGCTCACTCGATACAGGGGTGATCTATGGCTACACCTTC
CDR3aa: CASSLDTGVIYGYTF
abundance: -
v_gene: TRBV18
j_gene: TRBJ1-2
d_gene: TRBD1

CDR3nt: TGTGCCAGCTCACCGGGGGGTCTCAACACTGAAGCTTTCTTT
CDR3aa: CASSPGGLNTEAFF
abundance: -
v_gene: TRBV18
j_gene: TRBJ1-1
d_gene: -

CDR3nt: TGTGCCAGCAGCTTGGACAGCTCATGGATGTTTTTT
CDR3aa: CASSLDSSWMFF
abundance: -
v_gene: TRBV5-4
j_gene: TRBJ2-2
d_gene: -

CDR3nt: TGTGCCAGCAGTGTGGACAGGATCTATGGCTACACCTTC
CDR3aa: CASSVDRIYGYTF
abundance: -
v_gene: TRBV6-6
j_gene: TRBJ1-2
d_gene: TRBD1

CDR3nt: TGCAGTGCTAGACTCAACACTGAAGCTTTCTTT
CDR3aa: CSARLNTEAFF
abundance: -
v_gene: TRBV20-1
j_gene: TRBJ1-1
d_gene: -

CDR3nt: TGCGCCAGCAGCTTGTTCGGCCCTACAGGGGTCGGCTACACCTTC
CDR3aa: CASSLFGPTGVGYTF
abundance: -
v_gene: TRBV5-1
j_gene: TRBJ1-2
d_gene: TRBD1

CDR3nt: TGTGCCAGCAGCCCCGGAGGTCTTGAGCAGTTCTTC
CDR3aa: CASSPGGLEQFF
abundance: -
v_gene: TRBV9
j_gene: TRBJ2-1
d_gene: -

CDR3nt: TGTGCCAGCAGTGACAGGGGCCCTGGGAACACCTTC
CDR3aa: CASSDRGPGNTF
abundance: -
v_gene: TRBV2
j_gene: TRBJ1-2
d_gene: -

CDR3nt: TGTGCCAGCAGCGCCTTAAACAGGGAGGGGGACACTGAAGCTTTCTTT
CDR3aa: CASSALNREGDTEAFF
abundance: -
v_gene: TRBV9
j_gene: TRBJ1-1
d_gene: -

CDR3nt: TGTGCCAGTAGTGATCGGACAGGGGGCATGAATGAGCAGTTCTTC
CDR3aa: CASSDRTGGMNEQFF
abundance: -
v_gene: TRBV19
j_gene: TRBJ2-1
d_gene: TRBD1

CDR3nt: TGCAGCGTTGAATTCGGGGGGGTCGATCAGCCCCAGCATTTT
CDR3aa: CSVEFGGVDQPQHF
abundance: -
v_gene: TRBV29-1
j_gene: TRBJ1-5
d_gene: -

CDR3nt: TGTGCCAGTAGGTTGGGGGGCAGGGGGCGGCTGAACACTGAAGCTTTCTTT
CDR3aa: CASRLGGRGRLNTEAFF
abundance: -
v_gene: TRBV19
j_gene: TRBJ1-1
d_gene: TRBD1

CDR3nt: TGTGCCAGCAGCCCGCGGGGGGGGAACACTGAAGCTTTCTTT
CDR3aa: CASSPRGGNTEAFF
abundance: once
v_gene: TRBV3-1/TRBV3-2
j_gene: TRBJ1-1
d_gene: -

CDR3nt: TGTGCCAGCAGCTCACAGGGGACGAACACTGAAGCTTTCTTT
CDR3aa: CASSSQGTNTEAFF
abundance: -
v_gene: TRBV7-2
j_gene: TRBJ1-1
d_gene: TRBD1

CDR3nt: TGTGCCAGCAGCCCAACGGGCCGGGGACAGGGTGTCTTC
CDR3aa: CASSPTGRGQGVF
abundance: -
v_gene: TRBV14
j_gene: TRBJ2-7
d_gene: TRBD1

CDR3nt: TGTGCCAGCAGCCCTAGCGGGGGCACTGAAGCTTTCTTT
CDR3aa: CASSPSGGTEAFF
abundance: -
v_gene: TRBV7-9
j_gene: TRBJ1-1
d_gene: -

CDR3nt: TGTGCCTGGGCGACAGGGGAATTTAGCAATCAGCCCCAGCATTTT
CDR3aa: CAWATGEFSNQPQHF
abundance: -
v_gene: TRBV30
j_gene: TRBJ1-5
d_gene: TRBD1

CDR3nt: TGTGCCATCAGTGGCCCTTCCCGGGACAGGGGGCGGAACACCGGGGAGCTGTTTTTT
CDR3aa: CAISGPSRDRGRNTGELFF
abundance: -
v_gene: TRBV10-3
j_gene: TRBJ2-2
d_gene: TRBD1

CDR3nt: TGTGCCATACGGCCGGGACTAGCGGGGGGAACAGATACGCAGTATTTT
CDR3aa: CAIRPGLAGGTDTQYF
abundance: -
v_gene: TRBV10-3
j_gene: TRBJ2-3
d_gene: TRBD2

CDR3nt: TGTGCCAGCAGCCCCGGGACAGGGGGTTTTGGCACCGGGGAGCTGTTTTTT
CDR3aa: CASSPGTGGFGTGELFF
abundance: few
v_gene: TRBV11-3
j_gene: TRBJ2-2
d_gene: TRBD1

CDR3nt: TGTGCCAGCAGCCCACAGGGCAGGGGAAGGTACGAGCAGTACTTC
CDR3aa: CASSPQGRGRYEQYF
abundance: -
v_gene: TRBV11-2
j_gene: TRBJ2-7
d_gene: -

CDR3nt: TGCGCCCGCAGCTTGGGGGGAGGGGACAGGTTCTACGAGCAGTACTTC
CDR3aa: CARSLGGGDRFYEQYF
abundance: once
v_gene: TRBV5-1
j_gene: TRBJ2-7
d_gene: -

CDR3nt: TGTGCCAGCAGCTTAATGGAGGGGGCGCCGGGGTATGGCTACACCTTC
CDR3aa: CASSLMEGAPGYGYTF
abundance: few
v_gene: TRBV7-6
j_gene: TRBJ1-2
d_gene: TRBD1